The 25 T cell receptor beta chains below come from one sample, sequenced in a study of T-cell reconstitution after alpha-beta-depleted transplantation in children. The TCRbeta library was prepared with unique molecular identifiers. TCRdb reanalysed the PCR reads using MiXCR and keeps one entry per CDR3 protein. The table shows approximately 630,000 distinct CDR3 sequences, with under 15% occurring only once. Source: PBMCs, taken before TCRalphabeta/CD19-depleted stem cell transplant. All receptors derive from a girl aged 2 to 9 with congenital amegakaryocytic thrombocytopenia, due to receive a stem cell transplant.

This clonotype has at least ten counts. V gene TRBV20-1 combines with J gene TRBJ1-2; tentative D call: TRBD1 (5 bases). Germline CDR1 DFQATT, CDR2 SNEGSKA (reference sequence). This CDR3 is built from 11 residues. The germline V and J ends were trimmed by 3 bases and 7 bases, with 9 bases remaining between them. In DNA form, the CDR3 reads TGCAGTGCTAGTGTGGGGCTTGGCTACACCTTC. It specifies CSASVGLGYTF.

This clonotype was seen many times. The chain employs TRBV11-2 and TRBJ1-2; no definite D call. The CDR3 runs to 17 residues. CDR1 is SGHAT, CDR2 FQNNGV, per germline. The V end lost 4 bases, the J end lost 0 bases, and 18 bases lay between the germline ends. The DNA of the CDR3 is TGTGCCAGCAGCTGGGCGTTGGGCAGCAAAGCTAACTATGGCTACACCTTC. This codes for CASSWALGSKANYGYTF.

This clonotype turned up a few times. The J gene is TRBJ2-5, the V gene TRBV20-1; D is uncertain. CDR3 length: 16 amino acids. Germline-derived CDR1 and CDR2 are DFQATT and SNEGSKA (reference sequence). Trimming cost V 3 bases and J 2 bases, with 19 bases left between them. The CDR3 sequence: CSASESVSTTQETQYF. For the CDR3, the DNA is TGCAGTGCTAGTGAATCGGTTTCAACCACTCAAGAGACCCAGTACTTC.

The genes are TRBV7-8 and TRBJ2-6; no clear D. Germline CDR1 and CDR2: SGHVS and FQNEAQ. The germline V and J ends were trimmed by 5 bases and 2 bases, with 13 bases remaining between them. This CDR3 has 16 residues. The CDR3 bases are TGTGCCAGCAGCGCACGGAATAAAACTGGGGCCAACGTCCTGACTTTC. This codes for CASSARNKTGANVLTF.

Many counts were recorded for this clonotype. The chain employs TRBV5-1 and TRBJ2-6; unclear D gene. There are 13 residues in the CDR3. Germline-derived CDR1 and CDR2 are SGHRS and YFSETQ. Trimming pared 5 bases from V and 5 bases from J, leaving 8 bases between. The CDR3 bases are TGCGCCAGCAGAGAAGGGAGGGCCAACGTCCTGACTTTC. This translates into CASREGRANVLTF.

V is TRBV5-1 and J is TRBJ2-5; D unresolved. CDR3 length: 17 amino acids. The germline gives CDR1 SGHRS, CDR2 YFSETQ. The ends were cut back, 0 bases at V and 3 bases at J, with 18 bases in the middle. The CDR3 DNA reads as TGCGCCAGCAGCTTGGTTCCTACCGGAGCACAGAAAGAGACCCAGTACTTC. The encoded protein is CASSLVPTGAQKETQYF.

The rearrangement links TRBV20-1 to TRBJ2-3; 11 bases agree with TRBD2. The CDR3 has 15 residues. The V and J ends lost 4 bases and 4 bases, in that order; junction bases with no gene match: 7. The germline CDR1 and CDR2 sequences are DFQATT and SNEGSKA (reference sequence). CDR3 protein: CSATHLAGGADTQYF. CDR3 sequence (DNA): TGCAGTGCTACACATCTAGCGGGAGGCGCAGATACGCAGTATTTT.

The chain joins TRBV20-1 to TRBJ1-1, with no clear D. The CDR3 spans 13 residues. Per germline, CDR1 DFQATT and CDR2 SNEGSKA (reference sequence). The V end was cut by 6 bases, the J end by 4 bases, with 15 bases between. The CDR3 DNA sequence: TGCAGTGCACGGGAGCAAACATCCACTGAAGCTTTCTTT. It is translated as CSAREQTSTEAFF.

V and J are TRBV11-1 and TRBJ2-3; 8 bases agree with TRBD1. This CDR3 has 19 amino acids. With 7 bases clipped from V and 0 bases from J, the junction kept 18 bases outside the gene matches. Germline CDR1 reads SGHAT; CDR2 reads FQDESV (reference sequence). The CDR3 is CASKPRQGKIEPSTDTQYF. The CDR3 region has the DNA TGTGCCAGCAAGCCTCGACAGGGGAAGATAGAGCCTAGCACAGATACGCAGTATTTT.

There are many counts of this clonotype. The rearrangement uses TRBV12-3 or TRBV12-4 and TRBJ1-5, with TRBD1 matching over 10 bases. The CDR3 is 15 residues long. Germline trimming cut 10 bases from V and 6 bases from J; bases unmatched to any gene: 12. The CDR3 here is CAISGTGVVGQPQHF. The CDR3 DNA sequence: TGTGCCATTTCCGGGACAGGGGTGGTGGGTCAGCCCCAGCATTTT.

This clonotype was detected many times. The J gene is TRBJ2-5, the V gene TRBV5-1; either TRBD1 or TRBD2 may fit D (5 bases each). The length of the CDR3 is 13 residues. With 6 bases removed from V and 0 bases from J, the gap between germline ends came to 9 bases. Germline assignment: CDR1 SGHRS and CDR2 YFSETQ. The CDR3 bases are TGCGCCAGCAAAGGGACCAACCAAGAGACCCAGTACTTC. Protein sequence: CASKGTNQETQYF.

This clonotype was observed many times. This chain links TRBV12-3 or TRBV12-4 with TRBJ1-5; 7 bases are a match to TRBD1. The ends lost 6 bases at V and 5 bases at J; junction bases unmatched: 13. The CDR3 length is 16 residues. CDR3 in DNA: TGTGCCAGCAGCGACCAGGGGGTGCCCTCGTATCAGCCCCAGCATTTT. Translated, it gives CASSDQGVPSYQPQHF.

CDR3 sequence (DNA): TGTGCCAGCAAGGCTAGCCTTAGCACAGATACGCAGTATTTT. Translated, it gives CASKASLSTDTQYF. This rearrangement joins TRBV27 to TRBJ2-3, with a tentative D call TRBD2 (5 bases). This CDR3 contains 14 residues. V lost 7 bases to trimming and J lost 0 bases, with 11 bases between them. Germline CDR1 MNHEY, CDR2 SMNVEV (reference sequence).

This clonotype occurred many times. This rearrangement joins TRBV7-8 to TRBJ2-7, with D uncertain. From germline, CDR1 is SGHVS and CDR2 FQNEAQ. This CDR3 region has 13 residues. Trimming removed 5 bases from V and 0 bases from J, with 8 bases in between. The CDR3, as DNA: TGTGCCAGCAGCCTCCAATCCTCCTACGAGCAGTACTTC. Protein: CASSLQSSYEQYF.

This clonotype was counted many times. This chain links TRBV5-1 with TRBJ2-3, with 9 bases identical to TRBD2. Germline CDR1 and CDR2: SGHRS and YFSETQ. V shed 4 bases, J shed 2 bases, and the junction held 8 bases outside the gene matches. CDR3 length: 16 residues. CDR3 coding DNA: TGCGCCAGCAGCCCAACTCTAGCGGGACTCACAGATACGCAGTATTTT. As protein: CASSPTLAGLTDTQYF.

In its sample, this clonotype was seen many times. The CDR3 bases are TGTGCCACCAGCCCCGGTGGAGCGTTACTGGATGAGCAGTTCTTC. It encodes CATSPGGALLDEQFF. This chain links TRBV24-1 with TRBJ2-1; D not certain. The CDR3 has 15 residues. With 7 bases removed from V and 8 bases from J, the gap between germline ends came to 20 bases. Germline CDR1 is KGHDR and CDR2 is SFDVKD.

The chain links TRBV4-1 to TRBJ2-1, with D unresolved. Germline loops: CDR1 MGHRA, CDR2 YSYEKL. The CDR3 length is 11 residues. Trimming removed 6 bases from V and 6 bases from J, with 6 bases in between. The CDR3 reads CASSGLNEQFF. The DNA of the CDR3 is TGCGCCAGCAGTGGTCTCAATGAGCAGTTCTTC.

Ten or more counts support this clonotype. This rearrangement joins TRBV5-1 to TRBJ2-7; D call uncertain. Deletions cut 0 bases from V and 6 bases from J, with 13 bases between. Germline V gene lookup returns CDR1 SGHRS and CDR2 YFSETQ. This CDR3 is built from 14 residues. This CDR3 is CASSLDILLGEQYF. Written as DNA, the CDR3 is TGCGCCAGCAGCTTGGATATCTTACTGGGCGAGCAGTACTTC.

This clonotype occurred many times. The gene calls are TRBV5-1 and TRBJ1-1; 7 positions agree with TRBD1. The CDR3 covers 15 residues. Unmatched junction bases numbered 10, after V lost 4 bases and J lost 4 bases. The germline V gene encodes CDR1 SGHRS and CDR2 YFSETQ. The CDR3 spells CASSIWTGRSTEAFF. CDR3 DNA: TGCGCCAGCAGCATATGGACAGGCCGGTCCACTGAAGCTTTCTTT.

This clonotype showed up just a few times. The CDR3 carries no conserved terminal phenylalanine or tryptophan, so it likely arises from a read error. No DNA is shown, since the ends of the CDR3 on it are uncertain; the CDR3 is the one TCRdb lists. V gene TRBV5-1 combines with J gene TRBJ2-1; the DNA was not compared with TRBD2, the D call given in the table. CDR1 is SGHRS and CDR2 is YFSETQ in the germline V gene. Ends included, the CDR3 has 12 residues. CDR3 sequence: CASSTGTSPLRL.

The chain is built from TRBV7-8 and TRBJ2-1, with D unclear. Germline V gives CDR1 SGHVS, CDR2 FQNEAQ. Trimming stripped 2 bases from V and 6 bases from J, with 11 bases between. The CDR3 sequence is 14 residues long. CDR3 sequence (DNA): TGTGCCAGCAGCTTATTATCCACGGGCAATGAGCAGTTCTTC. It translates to CASSLLSTGNEQFF. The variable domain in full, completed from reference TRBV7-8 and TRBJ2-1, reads GAGVSQSPRYKVAKRGQDVALRCDPISGHVSLFWYQQALGQGPEFLTYFQNEAQLDKSGLPSDRFFAERPEGSVSTLKIQRTQQEDSAVYLCASSLLSTGNEQFFGPGTRLTVL.

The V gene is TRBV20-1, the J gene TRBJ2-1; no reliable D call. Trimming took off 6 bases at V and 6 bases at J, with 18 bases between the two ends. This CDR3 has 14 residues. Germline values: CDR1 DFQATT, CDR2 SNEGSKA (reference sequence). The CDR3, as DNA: TGCAGTGCCCCCTCGGGCTATGTCTTCAATGAGCAGTTCTTC. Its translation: CSAPSGYVFNEQFF.

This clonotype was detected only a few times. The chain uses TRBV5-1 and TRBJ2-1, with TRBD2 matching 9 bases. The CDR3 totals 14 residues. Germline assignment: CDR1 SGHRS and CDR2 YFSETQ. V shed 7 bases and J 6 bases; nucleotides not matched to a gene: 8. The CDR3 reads CASHLAGGINEQFF. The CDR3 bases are TGCGCCAGCCATCTGGCGGGAGGGATCAATGAGCAGTTCTTC. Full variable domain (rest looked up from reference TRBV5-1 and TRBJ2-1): KAGVTQTPRYLIKTRGQQVTLSCSPISGHRSVSWYQQTPGQGLQFLFEYFSETQRNKGNFPGRFSGRQFSNSRSEMNVSTLELGDSALYLCASHLAGGINEQFFGPGTRLTVL.

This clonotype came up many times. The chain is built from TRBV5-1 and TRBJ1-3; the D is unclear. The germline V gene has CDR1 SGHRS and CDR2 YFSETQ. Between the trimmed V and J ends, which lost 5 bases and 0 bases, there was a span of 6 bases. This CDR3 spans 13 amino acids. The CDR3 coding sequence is TGCGCCAGCAGATGGGGCTCTGGAAACACCATATATTTT. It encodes CASRWGSGNTIYF. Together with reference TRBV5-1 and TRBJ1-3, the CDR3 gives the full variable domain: KAGVTQTPRYLIKTRGQQVTLSCSPISGHRSVSWYQQTPGQGLQFLFEYFSETQRNKGNFPGRFSGRQFSNSRSEMNVSTLELGDSALYLCASRWGSGNTIYFGEGSWLTVV.

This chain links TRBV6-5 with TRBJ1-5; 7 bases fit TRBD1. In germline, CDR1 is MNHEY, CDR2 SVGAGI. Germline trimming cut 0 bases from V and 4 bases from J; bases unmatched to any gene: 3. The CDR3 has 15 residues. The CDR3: CASSYSQGLNQPQHF. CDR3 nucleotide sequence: TGTGCCAGCAGTTACTCACAGGGGCTTAATCAGCCCCAGCATTTT.